This T cell receptor (beta chain) is drawn from a study of OX40 agonist ivuxolimab in advanced cancers. Overall study: Partial responses were observed in three patients, of whom one had hepatocellular carcinoma and two had cutaneous melanoma. Study observations and caveats: It was not determined which antigens were specifically recognized by the peripheral T cells that had undergone clonal expansion. CD4+ and CD8+ blood T cells expanded clonally by week 6 at 0.1 to 3.0 mg/kg.

Clones were sequenced by immunoSEQ multiplex PCR, and TCRdb holds only the in-frame ones, with some missing. This repertoire shows about 38,000 clones, 80% to 90% found once; its top ten account for approximately 45%. Notes on this clone: What it binds is not known.

Germline V lookup: CDR1 MNHEY, CDR2 SMNVEV (reference sequence). This CDR3 spans 13 amino acids. V lost 5 bases, J lost 7 bases, and 3 bases stayed unmatched. The source is an adult with an advanced solid tumor such as melanoma, head and neck, liver or kidney cancer. The sample consisted of CD4+ or CD8+ T cells sorted from blood, taken in a trial of the OX40 agonist ivuxolimab. The gene calls are TRBV27 and TRBJ2-4; 9 nucleotides line up with TRBD2. CDR3 region: CASSPTSGNIQYF. The CDR3 nucleotides are TGTGCCAGCAGTCCAACTAGCGGGAACATTCAGTACTTC.